One sample yielded the 6 T cell receptor beta chains listed below, sequenced in a study of neurological immune-mediated disorders. TCRdb recomputed calls from the 5' RACE reads with MiXCR, one row per CDR3 protein. Among some 77,000 distinct CDR3 sequences listed, about 9.5% were seen once. Sequencing input: PBMCs. The receptors were gathered from a man aged 45-60 years in good health.

This clonotype was found many times. V gene TRBV5-1 combines with J gene TRBJ2-2; D remains ambiguous. The CDR3 has 12 residues. V was trimmed by 4 bases and J by 2 bases, leaving 3 bases between them. Germline loops: CDR1 SGHRS, CDR2 YFSETQ. CDR3 sequence reads: CASSTNTGELFF. In nucleotides, the CDR3 is TGCGCCAGCAGCACAAACACCGGGGAGCTGTTTTTT. The full variable domain, with the rest looked up from reference TRBV5-1 and TRBJ2-2, is KAGVTQTPRYLIKTRGQQVTLSCSPISGHRSVSWYQQTPGQGLQFLFEYFSETQRNKGNFPGRFSGRQFSNSRSEMNVSTLELGDSALYLCASSTNTGELFFGEGSRLTVL.

This clonotype appeared many times. The V call is TRBV28, the J call TRBJ2-5; D not resolved. Germline CDR1 reads MDHEN; CDR2 reads SYDVKM. The CDR3 length is 14 residues. Trimming removed 2 bases from V and 4 bases from J, with 11 bases in between. CDR3 in DNA: TGTGCCAGCAGTTTAGGGCAGGCTCCAGAGACCCAGTACTTC. The encoded protein is CASSLGQAPETQYF. Based on the CDR3 plus reference TRBV28 and TRBJ2-5, the full variable domain is DVKVTQSSRYLVKRTGEKVFLECVQDMDHENMFWYRQDPGLGLRLIYFSYDVKMKEKGDIPEGYSVSREKKERFSLILESASTNQTSMYLCASSLGQAPETQYFGPGTRLLVL.

This rearrangement joins TRBV4-2 to TRBJ2-1; D tentatively fits TRBD1 or TRBD2 (6 bases each). Germline CDR1 LGHNA, CDR2 YNFKEQ. The length of the CDR3 is 14 residues. Trimming took 4 bases from V and 16 from J, leaving 23 bases between them. CDR3 in DNA: TGTGCCAGCAGCCGGGGGGCCAGAGACAATGATCATTTCTTC. This encodes CASSRGARDNDHFF.

This clonotype came up a few times. The chain uses TRBV2 and TRBJ2-3; unclear D gene. Trimming took 6 bases from V and 2 from J, leaving 9 bases between them. CDR1 SNHLY and CDR2 FYNNEI come from the germline V gene. The CDR3 length is 13 residues. In DNA, the CDR3 is TGTGCCAGCAGCGTTGAACTCACAGATACGCAGTATTTT. Translating it yields CASSVELTDTQYF.

This clonotype came up many times. J is TRBJ2-3 and V is TRBV10-3; tentatively, D is TRBD2 (7 bases). This CDR3 is built from 13 residues. Trimming left V 6 bases short and J 5 bases short, with 12 bases between. CDR1 and CDR2 (germline): ENHRY, SYGVKD. The CDR3 region has the DNA TGTGCCATCAGAGGACTAGGGGGAGATACGCAGTATTTT. It encodes CAIRGLGGDTQYF.

The sample holds many counts of this clonotype. The gene calls are TRBV6-5 and TRBJ2-7; 9 nucleotides align to TRBD1. V trimming: 2 bases; J trimming: 1 base; junction bases outside the gene matches: 6. There are 16 residues in the CDR3. Looked up from germline, CDR1 is MNHEY and CDR2 is SVGAGI. The CDR3 DNA is TGTGCCAGCAGTTACGGGGCAGGGACAGGGTCCTACGAGCAGTACTTC. It encodes CASSYGAGTGSYEQYF.